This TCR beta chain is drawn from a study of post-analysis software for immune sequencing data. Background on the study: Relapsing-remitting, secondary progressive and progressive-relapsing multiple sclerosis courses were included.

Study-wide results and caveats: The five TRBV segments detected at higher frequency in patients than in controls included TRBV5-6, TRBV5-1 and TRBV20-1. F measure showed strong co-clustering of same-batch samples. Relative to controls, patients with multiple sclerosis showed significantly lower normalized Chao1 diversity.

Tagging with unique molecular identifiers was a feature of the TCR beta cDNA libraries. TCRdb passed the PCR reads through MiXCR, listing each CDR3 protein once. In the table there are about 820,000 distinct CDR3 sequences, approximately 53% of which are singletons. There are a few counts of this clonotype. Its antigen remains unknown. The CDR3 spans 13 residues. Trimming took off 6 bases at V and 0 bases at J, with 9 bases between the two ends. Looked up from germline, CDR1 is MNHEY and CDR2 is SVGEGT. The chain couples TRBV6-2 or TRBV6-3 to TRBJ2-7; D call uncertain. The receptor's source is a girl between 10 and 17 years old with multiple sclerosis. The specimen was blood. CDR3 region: CASRPTTSYEQYF. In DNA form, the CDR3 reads TGTGCCAGCAGACCCACCACCTCCTACGAGCAGTACTTC.